The 20 T cell receptor beta chains in this list originate from one sample, sequenced in a study of blood T cell repertoires in COVID-19. TCRdb keeps only in-frame clones here, not all; method: immunoSEQ multiplex PCR. The sample has about 180,000 clones, 83% seen once. Material for sequencing was peripheral blood. Receptors originate from a human donor in a cohort sampled during active COVID-19.

The chain combines TRBV4-2 with TRBJ1-1, with 11 bases matching TRBD1. CDR1 is LGHNA and CDR2 is YNFKEQ in the germline V gene. J gave up 1 base and V 1 base, and 11 bases lay outside the gene matches. The CDR3 contains 19 residues. The CDR3 loop reads CASSQVTRTGGQGNTEAFF. DNA for the CDR3: TGTGCCAGCAGCCAAGTAACTAGGACAGGGGGCCAAGGGAACACTGAAGCTTTCTTT.

The chain is built from TRBV6-6 and TRBJ1-1, with D perhaps matching TRBD1 (5 bases). Looked up from germline, CDR1 is MNHNY and CDR2 is SVGAGI (reference sequence). With 2 bases removed from V and 3 bases from J, the gap between germline ends came to 16 bases. This CDR3 is built from 16 residues. The CDR3 nucleotides read TGTGCCAGCAGTTACGCCAGTCTGGGGGGGGACACTGAAGCTTTCTTT. Translation gives CASSYASLGGDTEAFF.

The sample holds a few counts of this clone. This chain links TRBV6-5 with TRBJ1-1; D is unclear. V lost 7 bases and J lost 7, with 16 bases in between. Per germline, CDR1 MNHEY and CDR2 SVGAGI. The CDR3 length is 13 residues. The CDR3 DNA is TGTGCCAGCACCAGGCCAGGCCCTTTTGAAGCTTTCTTT. This encodes CASTRPGPFEAFF.

This clone was counted once. The chain has TRBV19 and TRBJ1-1; no reliable D call. Trimming removed 5 bases from V and 1 base from J, with 8 bases in between. The germline gives CDR1 LNHDA, CDR2 SQIVND (reference sequence). The CDR3 length is 13 residues. CDR3 amino acids: CASSLTANTEAFF. The CDR3 nucleotides are TGTGCCAGTAGTTTGACTGCGAACACTGAAGCTTTCTTT.

This clone was counted a few times. The genes are TRBV15 and TRBJ2-3, with 9 nucleotides matching TRBD1. CDR3 length: 15 residues. In germline, CDR1 is LNHNV, CDR2 YYDKDF (reference sequence). The V and J ends lost 1 base and 2 bases, in that order; junction bases with no gene match: 1. The CDR3 DNA sequence: TGTGCCACCAGCAGAGGGGACAGGGACACAGATACGCAGTATTTT. The encoded protein is CATSRGDRDTDTQYF.

V gene TRBV2 combines with J gene TRBJ1-4; 9 bases match TRBD1. This CDR3 spans 15 amino acids. The germline gives CDR1 SNHLY, CDR2 FYNNEI. Trimming at V came to 4 bases and at J to 8 bases, leaving 8 bases not matched to a gene. The CDR3 here is CASSVEGQGQEKLFF. The DNA of the CDR3 is TGTGCCAGCAGTGTGGAGGGACAGGGTCAGGAAAAACTGTTTTTT.

The rearrangement uses TRBV6-5 and TRBJ1-4, with D perhaps matching TRBD1 (5 bases). Germline V gene data show CDR1 as MNHEY and CDR2 as SVGAGI. This CDR3 spans 15 amino acids. Trimming took off 0 bases at V and 7 bases at J, with 12 bases between the two ends. CDR3 sequence reads: CASSYSQGTGEKLFF. In nucleotides, the CDR3 is TGTGCCAGCAGTTACTCGCAGGGTACCGGTGAAAAACTGTTTTTT.

The rearrangement joins TRBV7-2 to TRBJ1-1, with D tentatively TRBD1 (5 bases). Looked up from germline, CDR1 is SGHTA and CDR2 is FQGNSA. Trimming left V 7 bases short and J 1 base short, with 16 bases between. The CDR3 consists of 15 residues. The CDR3 DNA reads TGTGCCAGCACCCTAGATCCGGGGGGGAACACTGAAGCTTTCTTT. Encoded protein: CASTLDPGGNTEAFF.

The J gene is TRBJ2-7, the V gene TRBV7-3, with TRBD1 matching over 9 bases. The germline V gene encodes CDR1 SGHTA and CDR2 FQGTGA. This CDR3 contains 15 residues. The V and J ends lost 5 bases and 2 bases, in that order; junction bases with no gene match: 7. The CDR3 DNA is TGTGCCAGCAGCCCTACAGGGGGCCAGCCCTACGAGCAGTACTTC. It encodes CASSPTGGQPYEQYF.

The chain has TRBV3-1 (or the pseudogene TRBV3-2) and TRBJ1-2; 9 nucleotides match TRBD1. Per germline, CDR1 LGHDT and CDR2 YNNKEL (reference sequence). Unmatched junction bases numbered 5, after V lost 4 bases and J lost 8 bases. This CDR3 has 13 amino acids. The CDR3 DNA reads as TGTGCCAGCAGCCCTCGGACAGGGGAGGGCTACACCTTC. Its protein is CASSPRTGEGYTF.

This clone was detected only a few times. The chain carries TRBV9 and TRBJ2-2, with D uncertain. CDR3 size: 13 residues. With 4 bases removed from V and 3 bases from J, the gap between germline ends came to 7 bases. CDR1 SGDLS and CDR2 YYNGEE come from the germline V gene. The CDR3 sequence is CASSMADTGELFF. The CDR3 bases are TGTGCCAGCAGCATGGCTGACACCGGGGAGCTGTTTTTT. Combining the CDR3 with reference TRBV9 and TRBJ2-2 gives the whole variable domain DSGVTQTPKHLITATGQRVTLRCSPRSGDLSVYWYQQSLDQGLQFLIQYYNGEERAKGNILERFSAQQFPDLHSELNLSSLELGDSALYFCASSMADTGELFFGEGSRLTVL.

V usage is TRBV6-5 and J usage is TRBJ2-7; D unresolved. The CDR3 runs 12 residues. Germline values: CDR1 MNHEY, CDR2 SVGAGI. V lost 7 bases to trimming and J lost 6 bases, with 13 bases between them. CDR3 amino acids: CASTEYALEQYF. CDR3 sequence (DNA): TGTGCCAGCACGGAGTACGCGCTCGAGCAGTACTTC.

This clone has a single count. The V and J genes are TRBV5-1 and TRBJ1-2; a weak D match, TRBD1 (5 bases). Germline CDR1 and CDR2: SGHRS and YFSETQ. V was cut by 0 bases and J by 5 bases, with 14 bases left in between. The CDR3 length is 15 residues. The chain's CDR3 is CASSLGQTRAYGYTF. As DNA, the CDR3 is TGCGCCAGCAGCTTGGGTCAGACCAGGGCTTATGGCTACACCTTC.

The V gene is TRBV11-2, the J gene TRBJ1-2; D is possibly TRBD1 (6 bases). V lost 8 bases to trimming and J lost 3 bases, with 13 bases between them. CDR3 length equals 13 residues. Germline CDR1 reads SGHAT; CDR2 reads FQNNGV. CDR3 loop: CASGRDTYYGYTF. CDR3 sequence (DNA): TGTGCCAGCGGACGGGACACTTACTATGGCTACACCTTC.

The V and J genes are TRBV27 and TRBJ1-5; D unclear. V was pared by 2 bases and J by 3 bases, with 17 bases between. The germline V gene has CDR1 MNHEY and CDR2 SMNVEV (reference sequence). The CDR3 sequence is 17 residues long. This chain's CDR3 is CASSLVGPDGLNQPQHF. In nucleotides, the CDR3 is TGTGCCAGCAGTTTAGTCGGACCGGACGGACTCAATCAGCCCCAGCATTTT.

J is TRBJ2-7 and V is TRBV7-9; D is undetermined. Trimming took 2 bases from V and 6 from J, leaving 11 bases between them. This CDR3 region has 13 residues. The germline V gene encodes CDR1 SEHNR and CDR2 FQNEAQ (reference sequence). CDR3 nucleotide sequence: TGTGCCAGCAGCTTAAACGCGCATGTCGAGCAGTACTTC. Amino acid sequence: CASSLNAHVEQYF.

The genes are TRBV7-9 and TRBJ1-4; the match to TRBD1 covers 9 bases. This CDR3 is built from 15 residues. The J segment lost 1 base and the V segment lost 6 bases, leaving 3 bases of the junction unmatched. Germline values: CDR1 SEHNR, CDR2 FQNEAQ (reference sequence). The CDR3 DNA sequence: TGTGCCAGCAGGGGACAGGGTGGAACTAATGAAAAACTGTTTTTT. Translated: CASRGQGGTNEKLFF.

This chain joins TRBV18 and TRBJ1-2, with a tentative D call TRBD1 (6 bases). The CDR3 consists of 14 residues. V lost 4 bases and J 0 bases, leaving 9 bases between the germline ends. Germline V lookup: CDR1 KGHSH, CDR2 LQKENI. CDR3 nucleotides: TGTGCCAGCTCACTGGACAGTTCTAACTATGGCTACACCTTC. Translated, it gives CASSLDSSNYGYTF.

The chain couples TRBV7-6 to TRBJ2-1, with 10 bases matching TRBD2. The germline V gene has CDR1 SGHVS and CDR2 FNYEAQ. This CDR3 has 16 residues. Trimming cost V 3 bases and J 9 bases; bases outside gene matches: 11. This CDR3 is CASSFIALAGAGEQFF. The DNA of the CDR3 is TGTGCCAGCAGCTTTATTGCGCTAGCGGGGGCGGGTGAGCAGTTCTTC.

The CDR3: CASSLRDDTEAFF. The CDR3 DNA sequence: TGTGCCAGCAGTCTCAGGGATGATACTGAAGCTTTCTTT. This sequence joins TRBV7-6 and TRBJ1-1; a weak D match, TRBD1 (5 bases). Germline CDR1 is SGHVS and CDR2 is FNYEAQ. This CDR3 is built from 13 residues. Trimming removed 6 bases at V and 5 bases at J, with 13 bases between.